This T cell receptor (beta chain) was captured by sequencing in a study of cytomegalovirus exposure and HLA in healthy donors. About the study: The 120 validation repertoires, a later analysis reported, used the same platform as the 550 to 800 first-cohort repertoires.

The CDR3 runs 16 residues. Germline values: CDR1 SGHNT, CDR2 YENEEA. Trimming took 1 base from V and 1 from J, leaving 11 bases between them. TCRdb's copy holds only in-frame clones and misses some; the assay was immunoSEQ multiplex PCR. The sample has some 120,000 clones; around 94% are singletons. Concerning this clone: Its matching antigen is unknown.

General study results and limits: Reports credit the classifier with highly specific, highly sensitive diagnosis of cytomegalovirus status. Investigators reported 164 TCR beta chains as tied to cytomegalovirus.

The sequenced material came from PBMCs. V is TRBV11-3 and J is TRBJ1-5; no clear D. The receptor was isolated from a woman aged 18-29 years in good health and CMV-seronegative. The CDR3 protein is CASSLAWRESNQPQHF. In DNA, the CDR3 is TGTGCCAGCAGCTTAGCTTGGAGGGAAAGCAATCAGCCCCAGCATTTT.